The source of this T cell receptor (beta chain) is a study of immune heterogeneity within non-small cell lung tumors. Background on the study: Histologically, several tumors were squamous cell carcinomas and approximately eleven were non-squamous carcinomas. The remaining 1 tumor was not otherwise specified.

Regarding the study as a whole: Higher local tumor mutational burden went with moderately higher local T-cell clonality, R around 0.34. High-frequency clones unique to single sites coexisted with identical dominant CDR3 beta clonotypes that recurred across tumor sites within a patient.

V lost 5 bases and J lost 1, with 13 bases in between. Germline V gene lookup returns CDR1 MNHNS and CDR2 SASEGT. This CDR3 contains 15 residues. Notes on this clonotype: Antigen specificity is unknown. It is likely a read error, because the conserved phenylalanine at the end of the CDR3 is missing.

TCR beta CDR3 was amplified by multiplex PCR using 32 V and 13 J primers. MiXCR, applied by TCRdb to the multiplex PCR reads, yields one record per CDR3 protein. The data show around 12,000 distinct CDR3 sequences, with around 30% seen just once and 21% held by the top ten. Template was bulk tumor genomic DNA, 500 to 650 ng per sample. Several biopsies per primary tumor, spaced far apart, were taken during surgery. Enrolled individuals presented with untreated, newly diagnosed non-small cell lung cancer and received curative surgery. Sample donors consisted of newly diagnosed non-small cell lung cancer patients who were undergoing surgery with curative intent.

What was sequenced was lung tumor tissue. The V and J genes are TRBV6-1 and TRBJ2-3, with D possibly TRBD1 on 5 matching bases. This receptor was obtained from a woman aged 45-65 years with non-small cell lung cancer. CDR3 loop: CASSQGSRRTDTQYL. The CDR3 nucleotides read TGTGCCAGCAGTCAGGGTAGCAGACGCACAGATACGCAGTATCTT.